The TCR beta chain under discussion was sequenced for a study of cytotoxic CD8 clonotypes in ibrutinib-treated CLL. Concerning this clone: What it binds is unknown.

Study-wide results and caveats: Once treatment began, public clonotypes, which were uncommon, contracted or stayed stable.

Using immunoSEQ multiplex PCR, the repertoire was profiled, and TCRdb retains in-frame clones only, with some absent. Found here are about 140,000 clones, around 80% of them singletons; the top ten hold about 7.6%. The sequencing used PBMCs, collected after 36 months of ibrutinib treatment. The source of this sequence is a human donor with chronic lymphocytic leukemia.

The CDR3 protein is CASISGNGETQYF. The CDR3 DNA follows: TGTGCCAGCATATCGGGGAACGGGGAGACCCAGTACTTC. The gene calls are TRBV27 and TRBJ2-5; a possible D gene is TRBD2 (5 bases). Germline V CDR1 and CDR2: MNHEY, SMNVEV (reference sequence). Trimming shortened V by 7 bases and J by 5 bases, and 14 bases separated the two germline ends. The CDR3 loop spans 13 amino acids.